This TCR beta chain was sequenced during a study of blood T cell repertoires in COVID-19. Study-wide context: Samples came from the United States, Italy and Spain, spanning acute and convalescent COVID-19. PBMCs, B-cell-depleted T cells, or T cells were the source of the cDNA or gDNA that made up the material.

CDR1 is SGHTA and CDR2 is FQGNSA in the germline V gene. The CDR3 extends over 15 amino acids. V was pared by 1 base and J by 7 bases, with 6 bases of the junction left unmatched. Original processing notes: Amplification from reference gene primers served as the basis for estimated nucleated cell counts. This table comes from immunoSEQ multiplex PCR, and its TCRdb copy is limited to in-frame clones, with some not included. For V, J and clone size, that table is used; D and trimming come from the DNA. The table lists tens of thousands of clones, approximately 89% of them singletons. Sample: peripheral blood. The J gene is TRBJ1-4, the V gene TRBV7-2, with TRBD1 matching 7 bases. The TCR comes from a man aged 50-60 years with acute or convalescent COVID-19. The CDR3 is CASSLGGTEGEKLFF. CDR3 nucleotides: TGTGCCAGCAGCTTAGGTGGGACAGAGGGTGAAAAACTGTTTTTT.